A single sample is the source of the 15 T cell receptor beta chains below, sequenced in a study of blood T cell repertoires in COVID-19 (dated by TCRdb to 2018 to 2021). The method was the immunoSEQ multiplex PCR assay. Drawn from immuneACCESS, this table holds only the in-frame rearrangements with V and J called that TCRdb kept. Clones are partly lost; checked studies trace under half to an unresolved V gene and leave the rest unexplained. Within this sample are about 200,000 clones, with roughly 84% of them counted one time only. The ten most abundant clones make up less than 8.5% of the sample. The sequencing input was PBMCs or T cells enriched from blood (not recorded which). These receptors all come from a man between 35 and 55 years old who had recovered from COVID-19.

The J gene is TRBJ1-6, the V gene TRBV28; TRBD1 might be the D (5 bases). Trimming took off 3 bases at V and 3 bases at J, with 12 bases between the two ends. CDR3 length equals 16 residues. Per the germline V gene, CDR1 is MDHEN and CDR2 is SYDVKM. CDR3 coding DNA: TGTGCCAGCAGTTTCATTTTTAGGGGCTATAATTCACCCCTCCACTTT. This translates into CASSFIFRGYNSPLHF.

This clone was recorded once. The gene calls are TRBV3-1 (or the pseudogene TRBV3-2) and TRBJ1-1; D ambiguous. V was trimmed by 4 bases and J by 6 bases, leaving 18 bases between them. Germline CDR1 and CDR2: LGHDT and YNNKEL (reference sequence). The CDR3 extends over 15 amino acids. The CDR3 coding sequence is TGTGCCAGCAGCCCCGCCTATTTCAATGTGGCTGAAGCTTTCTTT. Translated: CASSPAYFNVAEAFF.

The V gene is TRBV19, the J gene TRBJ2-7, with TRBD2 matching over 9 bases. V lost 5 bases to trimming and J lost 3 bases; unmatched junction nucleotides: 11. The CDR3 consists of 16 residues. Germline CDR1 reads LNHDA; CDR2 reads SQIVND (reference sequence). CDR3 coding DNA: TGTGCCAGTAGTGGCGCGGGAGGGTCTGGGGGCTACGAGCAGTACTTC. As protein: CASSGAGGSGGYEQYF.

V is TRBV30 and J is TRBJ2-5; tentative D call: TRBD2 (6 bases). Trimming took off 1 base at V and 0 bases at J, with 9 bases between the two ends. CDR1 and CDR2 from the germline V gene are GTSNPN and SVGIG (reference sequence). The CDR3 spans 14 residues. The CDR3 loop is CAWSGGGYQETQYF. CDR3 bases: TGTGCCTGGAGTGGTGGGGGGTACCAAGAGACCCAGTACTTC.

This chain connects TRBV6-1 to TRBJ1-3, with TRBD1 matching 7 bases. The CDR3 covers 17 residues. The V segment lost 3 bases and the J segment 3 bases; nucleotides outside the gene matches: 11. Germline V gives CDR1 MNHNS, CDR2 SASEGT. The CDR3 reads CASSDAGGSSFGNTIYF. The CDR3 DNA reads as TGTGCCAGCAGTGACGCAGGGGGATCTTCATTTGGAAACACCATATATTTT.

This chain links TRBV6-5 with TRBJ1-2, with D perhaps matching TRBD1 (6 bases). Germline assignment: CDR1 MNHEY and CDR2 SVGAGI. V was clipped by 0 bases and J by 4 bases, with 12 bases between them. The CDR3 covers 15 residues. The CDR3 nucleotides read TGTGCCAGCAGTTACTCGACGGACAGTGGCTATGGCTACACCTTC. Translating it yields CASSYSTDSGYGYTF.

This clone was detected only a few times. V gene TRBV2 combines with J gene TRBJ1-2, with TRBD1 identical over 11 bases. The CDR3 consists of 15 residues. The germline gives CDR1 SNHLY, CDR2 FYNNEI. V shed 5 bases and J 8 bases; nucleotides not matched to a gene: 10. The CDR3 DNA follows: TGTGCCAGCAGTCGTCCGGGACAGGGGGATCAGGGCTACACCTTC. It specifies CASSRPGQGDQGYTF.

V gene TRBV15 combines with J gene TRBJ1-5; D remains ambiguous. Trimming pared 0 bases from V and 3 bases from J, leaving 9 bases between. The CDR3 sequence is 15 residues long. CDR1 is LNHNV and CDR2 is YYDKDF in the germline V gene (reference sequence). CDR3: CATSRDIQVNQPQHF. CDR3 nucleotide sequence: TGTGCCACCAGCAGAGATATCCAGGTCAATCAGCCCCAGCATTTT.

J is TRBJ2-3 and V is TRBV24-1; 8 bases are a match to TRBD1. Germline assignment: CDR1 KGHDR and CDR2 SFDVKD. The CDR3 consists of 18 residues. With 10 bases clipped from V and 0 bases from J, the junction kept 17 bases outside the gene matches. CDR3 residues: CATRGVTGENGSTDTQYF. The CDR3 DNA reads as TGTGCCACAAGGGGGGTGACAGGGGAGAATGGTAGCACAGATACGCAGTATTTT.

Comment on this clone: The sample has other DNA sequences that encode this CDR3 too. The chain combines TRBV9 with TRBJ1-1; D uncertain. V gave up 0 bases and J gave up 0 bases, with 6 bases separating them. Germline V CDR1 and CDR2: SGDLS, YYNGEE. The length of the CDR3 is 14 residues. CDR3 amino acids: CASSVGTMNTEAFF. Here the CDR3 DNA reads TGTGCCAGCAGCGTAGGGACTATGAACACTGAAGCTTTCTTT. The full variable domain, completed using reference TRBV9 and TRBJ1-1, is DSGVTQTPKHLITATGQRVTLRCSPRSGDLSVYWYQQSLDQGLQFLIQYYNGEERAKGNILERFSAQQFPDLHSELNLSSLELGDSALYFCASSVGTMNTEAFFGQGTRLTVV.

The chain employs TRBV3-1 (or the pseudogene TRBV3-2) and TRBJ1-1; no clear D. The V and J ends lost 3 bases and 0 bases respectively, with 8 bases between them. CDR3 length: 14 residues. Germline V gene lookup returns CDR1 LGHDT and CDR2 YNNKEL (reference sequence). DNA of the CDR3: TGTGCCAGCAGCCAGTTACAGATGAACACTGAAGCTTTCTTT. This sequence encodes CASSQLQMNTEAFF.

This rearrangement joins TRBV5-1 to TRBJ1-2; 10 bases map to TRBD1. CDR1 and CDR2 (germline): SGHRS, YFSETQ. This CDR3 region has 14 residues. V dropped 4 bases and J dropped 8; count of bases not matched to a gene: 8. Written as DNA, the CDR3 is TGCGCCAGCAGCGAATCGACAGGGGGCGAAGGCTACACCTTC. This gives the protein CASSESTGGEGYTF.

V and J are TRBV19 and TRBJ2-5, with D perhaps TRBD1 or TRBD2 (6 bases each). The germline CDR1 and CDR2 sequences are LNHDA and SQIVND (reference sequence). Trimming took off 6 bases at V and 2 bases at J, with 16 bases between the two ends. The CDR3 loop spans 15 amino acids. CDR3 in amino acids: CASRIQGLGQETQYF. The CDR3 DNA reads TGTGCCAGTAGAATACAGGGACTGGGGCAAGAGACCCAGTACTTC.

The genes are TRBV4-2 and TRBJ1-4; weak D call: TRBD1 (6 bases). Per germline, CDR1 LGHNA and CDR2 YNFKEQ. V lost 0 bases and J 3 bases, leaving 14 bases between the germline ends. The CDR3 loop spans 17 amino acids. CDR3 nucleotides: TGTGCCAGCAGCCAAGACCCCACCGGGACACCTAATGAAAAACTGTTTTTT. This codes for CASSQDPTGTPNEKLFF.

The J gene is TRBJ2-1, the V gene TRBV27; D gene uncertain. Trimming removed 6 bases from V and 6 bases from J, with 18 bases in between. The germline CDR1 and CDR2 sequences are MNHEY and SMNVEV (reference sequence). There are 15 residues in the CDR3. In nucleotides, the CDR3 is TGTGCCAGCAGCACCCTGAGGTACGGTTTCAATGAGCAGTTCTTC. This gives the protein CASSTLRYGFNEQFF.